A single sample gave rise to the 25 T cell receptor beta chains below, sequenced in a study of T cells in Graves' hyperthyroidism and ophthalmopathy. It was RNA transcripts that yielded the amplified TCR beta CDR3 regions. RT-PCR in the first round (using the HTBI primer set) targeted the TCR CDR3. TCRdb passed the multiplex PCR reads through MiXCR, listing each CDR3 protein once. There are 700,000 to 950,000 distinct CDR3 sequences in the sample; about a third occur only once, and around a third lies in the top ten. The sample was blood. These receptors all stem from a woman in her thirties or forties with Graves' hyperthyroidism.

The V call is TRBV14, the J call TRBJ2-5; the D gene is possibly TRBD1 (6 bases). The CDR3 length is 13 residues. With 4 bases removed from V and 4 bases from J, the gap between germline ends came to 10 bases. In germline, CDR1 is SGHDN, CDR2 FVKESK. The CDR3 here is CASSRRTAETQYF. The CDR3 nucleotides read TGTGCCAGCAGCCGCAGGACAGCAGAGACCCAGTACTTC.

The V and J genes are TRBV10-3 and TRBJ1-6; 9 positions match TRBD1. The CDR3 consists of 14 residues. The germline CDR1 and CDR2 sequences are ENHRY and SYGVKD. V shed 8 bases, J shed 14 bases, and the junction held 13 bases outside the gene matches. DNA for the CDR3: TGTGCCATCGCCCGGGGGACAGGGTTTACGACCCTCCACTTT. Amino acids: CAIARGTGFTTLHF.

This clonotype has a handful of counts. The chain has TRBV5-1 and TRBJ1-1, with D possibly matching TRBD1 (5 bases). V shed 5 bases and J shed 1 base, with 12 bases lying between them. Germline assignment: CDR1 SGHRS and CDR2 YFSETQ. The CDR3 spans 14 residues. The CDR3 bases are TGCGCCAGCAGTCGAAGCGGGGGGAACACTGAAGCTTTCTTT. Amino acids: CASSRSGGNTEAFF.

CDR3 in amino acids: CASSLAGFDGYTF. The CDR3 DNA follows: TGTGCCAGCAGTTTAGCAGGGTTCGATGGCTACACCTTC. The V and J genes are TRBV12-3 or TRBV12-4 and TRBJ1-2; D is unresolved. The germline V and J ends were trimmed by 0 bases and 6 bases, with 8 bases remaining between them. The CDR3 is 13 amino acids.

This clonotype was detected ten times or more. The chain is built from TRBV7-2 and TRBJ2-5; a possible D gene is TRBD2 (5 bases). The CDR3 extends over 13 amino acids. Germline lookup yields CDR1 SGHTA and CDR2 FQGNSA. V lost 1 base and J lost 2, with 5 bases in between. CDR3 loop: CASSLGLQETQYF. CDR3 coding DNA: TGTGCCAGCAGCTTAGGACTACAAGAGACCCAGTACTTC.

This clonotype was recorded many times. This chain joins TRBV10-2 and TRBJ1-1; the D gene is possibly TRBD1 (5 bases). V shed 7 bases and J shed 5 bases, with 11 bases lying between them. CDR1 and CDR2 from the germline V gene are WSHSY and SAAADI. CDR3 length: 12 residues. CDR3 sequence (DNA): TGCGCCAGCACAGGGTTAGGGACTGAAGCTTTCTTT. Protein product: CASTGLGTEAFF.

With respect to this clonotype: Given a much more abundant clone one base away, this may be a read error. The genes are TRBV19 and TRBJ2-5; TRBD2 aligns across 7 bases. Per the germline V gene, CDR1 is LNHDA and CDR2 is SQIVND (reference sequence). CDR3 length equals 15 residues. DNA of the CDR3: TGTGTCAGTAGCCCCGGGGGAGCGGGGTGGGAGACCCAGTACTTC. Its translation is CVSSPGGAGWETQYF.

The V call is TRBV7-2, the J call TRBJ2-3; D is undetermined. Trimming removed 1 base from V and 2 bases from J, with 7 bases in between. The CDR3 extends over 14 amino acids. Per the germline V gene, CDR1 is SGHTA and CDR2 is FQGNSA. CDR3 loop: CASSLVTTTDTQYF. The CDR3 nucleotides read TGTGCCAGCAGCTTAGTAACGACCACAGATACGCAGTATTTT.

The chain has TRBV7-6 and TRBJ2-7, with TRBD2 identical over 7 bases. The CDR3 consists of 15 residues. Germline trimming cut 0 bases from V and 3 bases from J; bases unmatched to any gene: 5. The V gene's germline CDR1 is SGHVS and CDR2 FNYEAQ. This CDR3 reads CASSLAPSGHYEQYF. The CDR3 coding sequence is TGTGCCAGCAGCTTAGCGCCTAGCGGACACTACGAGCAGTACTTC.

The rearrangement joins TRBV7-7 to TRBJ2-5; D perhaps matches TRBD2 (6 bases). Germline values: CDR1 SSHAT, CDR2 FNYEAQ (reference sequence). The CDR3 contains 13 residues. The DNA of the CDR3 is TGTGCTAGTCGGCGGGGATTCGAGGAGACCCAGTACTTC. Protein: CASRRGFEETQYF.

The chain employs TRBV29-1 and TRBJ2-7; D could derive from TRBD1 or TRBD2 (5 bases each). The CDR3 is made up of 12 amino acids. Trimming pared 8 bases from V and 2 bases from J, leaving 13 bases between. Germline V gene lookup returns CDR1 SQVTM and CDR2 ANQGSEA. The CDR3 sequence: CSLYGAPYEQYF. CDR3 nucleotides: TGCAGCTTGTACGGGGCCCCCTACGAGCAGTACTTC.

With respect to this clonotype: A much larger clone differs from this one at a single base, so this may be a read error. The chain recombines TRBV7-2 with TRBJ1-6, with D hard to call. V lost 6 bases to trimming and J lost 0 bases, with 15 bases between them. This CDR3 region has 17 residues. Per germline, CDR1 SGHTA and CDR2 FQGNSA. CDR3 sequence (DNA): TGTGCCAGCAGTTACTCCGCCAGACCCTCCTATAATTCACCCCTCCACTTT. This codes for CASSYSARPSYNSPLHF.

As concerns this clonotype: A much larger clone lies a single base off, so this may be a read error. V gene TRBV19 combines with J gene TRBJ1-5, with 9 bases identical to TRBD1. This CDR3 comprises 12 residues. Germline loops: CDR1 LNHDA, CDR2 SQIVND (reference sequence). CDR3 bases: TGTGCCAGTTCGGGACAGGGAACGCCCCAGCTTTTT. Protein: CASSGQGTPQLF.

The rearrangement uses TRBV20-1 and TRBJ2-1; 7 nucleotides align to TRBD2. Trimming took 5 bases from V and 5 from J; bases not matched to a gene: 9. Per the germline V gene, CDR1 is DFQATT and CDR2 is SNEGSKA (reference sequence). This CDR3 region has 14 residues. CDR3 region: CSARSGTNHNEQFF. For the CDR3, the DNA is TGCAGTGCTCGATCCGGGACTAACCACAATGAGCAGTTCTTC.

The sample holds many counts of this clonotype. The V call is TRBV13, the J call TRBJ1-1, with 7 bases aligning to TRBD1. V was pared by 5 bases and J by 8 bases, with 14 bases of the junction left unmatched. This CDR3 spans 15 amino acids. Germline V CDR1 and CDR2: PRHDT, FYEKMQ (reference sequence). CDR3 sequence: CASSQERQGVYEAFF. CDR3 in DNA: TGTGCCAGCAGCCAAGAAAGACAGGGAGTTTACGAAGCTTTCTTT. The full variable domain, with the rest looked up from reference TRBV13 and TRBJ1-1, is AAGVIQSPRHLIKEKRETATLKCYPIPRHDTVYWYQQGPGQDPQFLISFYEKMQSDKGSIPDRFSAQQFSDYHSELNMSSLELGDSALYFCASSQERQGVYEAFFGQGTRLTVV.

The rearrangement links TRBV5-1 to TRBJ2-2; D not certain. CDR1 and CDR2 from the germline V gene are SGHRS and YFSETQ. V was clipped by 4 bases and J by 6 bases, with 16 bases between them. CDR3 length: 15 residues. CDR3 nucleotides: TGCGCCAGCAGCCAAGATCGAATTTATGCCGGGGAGCTGTTTTTT. As protein: CASSQDRIYAGELFF.

This clonotype was seen at least ten times. The chain joins TRBV2 to TRBJ1-5; D is undetermined. The ends were cut back, 4 bases at V and 5 bases at J, with 3 bases in the middle. There are 11 residues in the CDR3. Germline V gives CDR1 SNHLY, CDR2 FYNNEI. In DNA form, the CDR3 reads TGTGCCAGCAGTGTGGATCAGCCCCAGCATTTT. Protein: CASSVDQPQHF. Drawing the rest from reference TRBV2 and TRBJ1-5, the complete variable domain is EPEVTQTPSHQVTQMGQEVILRCVPISNHLYFYWYRQILGQKVEFLVSFYNNEISEKSEIFDDQFSVERPDGSNFTLKIRSTKLEDSAMYFCASSVDQPQHFGDGTRLSIL.

As to this clonotype: With a much larger clone just one base away, this may be a read error. Because the CDR3 is missing its conserved closing phenylalanine or tryptophan, this is likely a read error. The chain uses TRBV7-9 and TRBJ2-7; no clear D. The V end lost 6 bases, the J end lost 6 bases, and 9 bases lay between the germline ends. The CDR3 loop spans 11 amino acids. Germline assignment: CDR1 SEHNR and CDR2 FQNEAQ (reference sequence). CDR3 protein: CASSRRVEQYS. CDR3 DNA sequence: TGTGCCAGCAGTCGACGGGTCGAGCAGTACTCC.

To note about this clonotype: A much larger clone sits a single nucleotide away, making a read error possible. Lacking the conserved final phenylalanine or tryptophan, this CDR3 likely reflects a read error. The V and J genes are TRBV11-2 and TRBJ1-5; D remains unclear. In germline, CDR1 is SGHAT, CDR2 FQNNGV. The CDR3 contains 14 residues. Trimming left V 4 bases short and J 1 base short, with 8 bases between. The CDR3 loop reads CASSSMTSNQPQHL. CDR3 DNA: TGTGCCAGCAGCTCCATGACAAGCAATCAGCCCCAGCATCTT.

This clonotype was seen repeatedly, ten times or more. The chain couples TRBV11-2 to TRBJ2-5, with D unresolved. The CDR3 is made up of 13 amino acids. Germline values: CDR1 SGHAT, CDR2 FQNNGV. V lost 7 bases to trimming and J lost 1 base, with 10 bases between them. The DNA of the CDR3 is TGTGCCAGCACCCCGAGGCTCCAAGAGACCCAGTACTTC. Translated: CASTPRLQETQYF.

The genes are TRBV20-1 and TRBJ2-7; perhaps D is TRBD1 or TRBD2 (5 bases each). Germline V gene lookup returns CDR1 DFQATT and CDR2 SNEGSKA (reference sequence). The CDR3 has 16 residues. Between the trimmed V and J ends, which lost 0 bases and 0 bases, there was a span of 15 bases. The CDR3 nucleotides are TGCAGTGCTAGAGATTCCGGGGACCGGAACTCCTACGAGCAGTACTTC. This gives the protein CSARDSGDRNSYEQYF.

This clonotype was observed a few times. The chain carries TRBV9 and TRBJ1-5, with 7 bases that match TRBD1. The CDR3 has 16 residues. V was clipped by 4 bases and J by 4 bases; unmatched bases: 11. In germline, CDR1 is SGDLS, CDR2 YYNGEE. The DNA for the CDR3 is TGTGCCAGCAGCTTAGGGGGCAGTGGGAGGAATCAGCCCCAGCATTTT. This gives the protein CASSLGGSGRNQPQHF.

This clonotype occurred many times. The chain employs TRBV11-3 and TRBJ1-4; TRBD1 matches at 7 bases. The germline gives CDR1 SGHNT, CDR2 YENEEA. V dropped 5 bases and J dropped 3; count of bases not matched to a gene: 6. This CDR3 region has 15 residues. The CDR3 bases are TGTGCCAGCAGCGCAACCCAGGGGGCTAATGAAAAACTGTTTTTT. Translating it yields CASSATQGANEKLFF.

The V gene is TRBV9, the J gene TRBJ2-3; D is unresolved. Germline V gene lookup returns CDR1 SGDLS and CDR2 YYNGEE. Trimming took off 4 bases at V and 4 bases at J, with 7 bases between the two ends. The CDR3 has 12 amino acids. Here the CDR3 reads CASSKSSDTQYF. Written as DNA, the CDR3 is TGTGCCAGCAGCAAGAGTTCAGATACGCAGTATTTT.

This clonotype occurred many times. The genes are TRBV24-1 and TRBJ1-2, with D unresolved. From germline, CDR1 is KGHDR and CDR2 SFDVKD. There are 13 residues in the CDR3. V was shortened by 3 bases and J by 7 bases, with 11 bases between the two germline ends. CDR3 nucleotide sequence: TGTGCCACCAGTGATGCCGTGGGGTCTGGCTACACCTTC. It yields the protein CATSDAVGSGYTF.